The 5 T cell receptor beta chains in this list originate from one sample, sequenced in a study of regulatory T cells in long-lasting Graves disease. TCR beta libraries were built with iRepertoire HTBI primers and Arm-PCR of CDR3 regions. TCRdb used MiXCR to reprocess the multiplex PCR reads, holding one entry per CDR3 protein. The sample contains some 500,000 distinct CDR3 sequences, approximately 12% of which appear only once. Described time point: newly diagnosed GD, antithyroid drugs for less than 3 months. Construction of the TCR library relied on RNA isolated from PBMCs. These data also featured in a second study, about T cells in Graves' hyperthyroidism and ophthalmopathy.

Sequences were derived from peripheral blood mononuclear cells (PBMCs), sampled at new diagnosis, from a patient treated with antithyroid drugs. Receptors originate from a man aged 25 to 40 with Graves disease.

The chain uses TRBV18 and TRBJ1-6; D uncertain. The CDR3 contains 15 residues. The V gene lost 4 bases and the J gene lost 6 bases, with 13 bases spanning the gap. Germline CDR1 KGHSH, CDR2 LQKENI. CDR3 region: CASSLTEGLNSPLHF. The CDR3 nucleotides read TGTGCCAGCTCACTAACCGAGGGTCTTAATTCACCCCTCCACTTT.

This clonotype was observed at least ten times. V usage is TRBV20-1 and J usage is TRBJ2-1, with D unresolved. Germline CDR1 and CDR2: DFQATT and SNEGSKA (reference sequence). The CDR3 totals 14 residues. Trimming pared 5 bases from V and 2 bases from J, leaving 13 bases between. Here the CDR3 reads CSAVVSGAYNEQFF. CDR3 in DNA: TGCAGTGCTGTTGTTTCGGGTGCCTACAATGAGCAGTTCTTC.

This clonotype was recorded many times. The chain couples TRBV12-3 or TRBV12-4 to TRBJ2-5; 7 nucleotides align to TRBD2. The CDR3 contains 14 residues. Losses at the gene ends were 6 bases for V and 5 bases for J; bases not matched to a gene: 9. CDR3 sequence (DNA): TGTGCCAGCAGGCCGGGAGGACTTAGTGAGACCCAGTACTTC. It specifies CASRPGGLSETQYF.

The CDR3 coding sequence is TGTGCCAGCAGCTTGGTCCGGCGTACGCAGTATTTT. As protein: CASSLVRRTQYF. This chain uses TRBV11-2 with TRBJ2-3; no firm D call. The length of the CDR3 is 12 residues. Between the trimmed V and J ends, which lost 3 bases and 8 bases, there was a span of 9 bases. Germline CDR1 and CDR2: SGHAT and FQNNGV.

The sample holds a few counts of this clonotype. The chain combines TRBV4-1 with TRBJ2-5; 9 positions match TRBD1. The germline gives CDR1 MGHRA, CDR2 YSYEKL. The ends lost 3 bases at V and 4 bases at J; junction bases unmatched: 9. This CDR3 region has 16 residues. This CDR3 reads CASSHLPGQGRETQYF. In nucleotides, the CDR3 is TGCGCCAGCAGCCACCTCCCGGGACAGGGAAGAGAGACCCAGTACTTC.